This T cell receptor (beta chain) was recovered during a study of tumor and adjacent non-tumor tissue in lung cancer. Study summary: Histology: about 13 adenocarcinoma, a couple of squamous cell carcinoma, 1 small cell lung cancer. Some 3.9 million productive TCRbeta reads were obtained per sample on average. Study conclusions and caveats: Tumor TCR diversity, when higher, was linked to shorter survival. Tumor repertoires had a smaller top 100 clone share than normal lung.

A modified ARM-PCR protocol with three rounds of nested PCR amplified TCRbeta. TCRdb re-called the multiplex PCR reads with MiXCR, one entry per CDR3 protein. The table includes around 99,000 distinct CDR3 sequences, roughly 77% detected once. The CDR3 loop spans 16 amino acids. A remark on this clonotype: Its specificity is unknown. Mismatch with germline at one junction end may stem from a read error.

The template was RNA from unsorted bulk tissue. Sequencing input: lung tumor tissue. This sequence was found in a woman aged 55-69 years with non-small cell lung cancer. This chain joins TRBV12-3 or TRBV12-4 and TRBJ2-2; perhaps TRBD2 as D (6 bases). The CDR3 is CASRPRDGSNTGKLVF. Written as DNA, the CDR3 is TGTGCCAGCAGACCGCGGGACGGTTCGAACACCGGGAAGCTGGTTTTT.